This T cell receptor beta chain was recorded in a study of identical twins. Study conclusions and caveats: Modeled out-of-frame TCR alpha sharing in monozygotic twins fell below observed levels.

Worth noting for this clonotype: Its antigen is unknown.

CDR1 is KGHDR, CDR2 SFDVKD, per germline. The length of the CDR3 is 17 residues. Trimming cost V 0 bases and J 7 bases, with 18 bases left between them. Template switching introduced a universal primer site, and the cDNA bore unique molecular identifiers. TCRdb reprocessed the 5' RACE reads via MiXCR and lists one record per CDR3 protein. Of over 200,000 distinct CDR3 sequences listed, about a tenth were seen once; the top ten hold 5% to 5.5%. Material for sequencing was memory (CD45RO+) T cells sorted from blood. The rearrangement uses TRBV24-1 and TRBJ2-1, with D possibly TRBD2 on 7 matching bases. The source is a woman under 30 in good health. The CDR3 DNA reads TGTGCCACCAGTGATTTGCCGGGGGCTAGCGGTGGGAATGAGCAGTTCTTC. It codes for CATSDLPGASGGNEQFF.